This TCR beta chain was captured by sequencing in a study of blood T cell repertoires in COVID-19. With 1 base removed from V and 2 bases from J, the gap between germline ends came to 18 bases. CDR1 is GTSNPN and CDR2 is SVGIG in the germline V gene (reference sequence). The CDR3 extends over 16 amino acids. The study assigned cohorts using participant-reported clinical history. In the original processing: It was from reference gene primer amplification that nucleated cell counts were estimated. Assay: immunoSEQ multiplex PCR; the TCRdb copy retains only in-frame clones and omits some. The DNA gave D and trimming, while V, J and clone size come from that table. The sample has 200,000 to 250,000 clones; about four fifths are singletons.

This receptor was identified in a woman aged 45-65 years who had been exposed to COVID-19. The specimen was PBMCs or T cells enriched from blood (not recorded which). The chain joins TRBV30 to TRBJ2-7, with a weak D call TRBD2 (7 bases). CDR3 bases: TGTGCCTGGAGTGCCCCGGGCGGGGGCCTAACCTACGAGCAGTACTTC. This codes for CAWSAPGGGLTYEQYF.